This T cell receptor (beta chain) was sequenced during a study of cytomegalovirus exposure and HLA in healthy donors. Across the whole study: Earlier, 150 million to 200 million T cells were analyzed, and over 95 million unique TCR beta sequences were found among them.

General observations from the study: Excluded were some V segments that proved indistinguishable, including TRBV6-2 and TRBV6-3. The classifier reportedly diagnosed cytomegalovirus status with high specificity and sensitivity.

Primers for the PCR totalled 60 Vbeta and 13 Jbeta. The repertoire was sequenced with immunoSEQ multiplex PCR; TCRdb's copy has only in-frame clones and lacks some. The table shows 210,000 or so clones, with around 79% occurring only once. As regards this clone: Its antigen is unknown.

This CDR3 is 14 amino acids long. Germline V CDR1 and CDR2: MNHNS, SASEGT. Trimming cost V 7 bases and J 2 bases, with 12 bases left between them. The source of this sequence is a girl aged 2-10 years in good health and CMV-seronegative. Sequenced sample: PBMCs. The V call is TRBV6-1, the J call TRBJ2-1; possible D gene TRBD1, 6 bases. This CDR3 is CASNGRGPYNEQFF. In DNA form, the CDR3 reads TGTGCCAGCAACGGCAGGGGACCCTACAATGAGCAGTTCTTC.